This entry lists 15 T cell receptor beta chains sequenced from one sample in a study of T cells in Graves' hyperthyroidism and ophthalmopathy. RNA transcripts were the template for amplifying TCR beta CDR3 regions. A set of HTBI primers served as the primers for a first-round RT-PCR of the TCR CDR3. Using its own MiXCR run on the multiplex PCR reads, TCRdb lists one record per CDR3 protein. Of around 56,000 distinct CDR3 sequences listed, about 49% are singletons. Sequencing was done on a sample of blood. All receptors come from a woman aged 25 to 45 with Graves' ophthalmopathy.

This clonotype was seen ten or more times. Here the CDR3 reads CASSNWRGTDTQYF. The CDR3 DNA follows: TGTGCCAGCAGCAATTGGCGCGGGACAGATACGCAGTATTTT. The chain recombines TRBV7-9 with TRBJ2-3; tentative D call: TRBD2 (5 bases). Trimming took off 5 bases at V and 3 bases at J, with 12 bases between the two ends. CDR3 length: 14 amino acids. CDR1 is SEHNR and CDR2 is FQNEAQ in the germline V gene (reference sequence).

In this sample, this clonotype turned up once. This chain connects TRBV10-3 to TRBJ1-2, with a possible D match to TRBD1 (6 bases). Germline CDR1 reads ENHRY; CDR2 reads SYGVKD. The CDR3 consists of 14 residues. The V gene lost 10 bases and the J gene lost 9 bases, with 24 bases spanning the gap. Written as DNA, the CDR3 is TGTGCCAGCACTGATAAACAGGGTGGGGGGAGCTACACCTTC. Translation: CASTDKQGGGSYTF.

This clonotype appeared a single time. The chain has TRBV20-1 and TRBJ2-5; TRBD2 agrees at 12 bases. Trimming removed 5 bases from V and 5 bases from J; junction bases left unmatched: 9. CDR3 size: 15 residues. Germline V gene lookup returns CDR1 DFQATT and CDR2 SNEGSKA (reference sequence). The CDR3, as DNA: TGCAGTGCTGGGGCACTAGCGGGAGGAGCGGAGACCCAGTACTTC. It yields the protein CSAGALAGGAETQYF.

The chain combines TRBV2 with TRBJ2-7; 11 positions match TRBD1. Trimming cost V 7 bases and J 7 bases; bases outside gene matches: 6. The CDR3 consists of 13 residues. CDR1 and CDR2 (germline): SNHLY, FYNNEI. The CDR3 nucleotides read TGTGCCAGCAAAGGACAGGGGGCAGGAGAGCAGTACTTC. Residues: CASKGQGAGEQYF.

This clonotype was recorded many times. The rearrangement links TRBV20-1 to TRBJ1-1; the D is unclear. Trimming cost V 2 bases and J 2 bases, with 9 bases left between them. The CDR3 loop spans 13 amino acids. Germline CDR1 reads DFQATT; CDR2 reads SNEGSKA (reference sequence). CDR3 in amino acids: CSARLHGNTEAFF. As DNA, the CDR3 is TGCAGTGCTAGACTTCACGGAAACACTGAAGCTTTCTTT.

This chain joins TRBV5-5 and TRBJ2-7; D possibly matches TRBD1 or TRBD2 (5 bases each). This CDR3 comprises 13 residues. The germline V and J ends were trimmed by 4 bases and 7 bases, with 15 bases remaining between them. The V gene's germline CDR1 is SGHKS and CDR2 YYEKEE (reference sequence). This CDR3 reads CASSPRDVEEQYF. The CDR3 coding sequence is TGTGCCAGCAGCCCCCGGGACGTTGAAGAGCAGTACTTC.

This clonotype showed up many times. The chain uses TRBV28 and TRBJ1-1; unclear D gene. Germline-derived CDR1 and CDR2 are MDHEN and SYDVKM. The CDR3 is 13 residues long. V shed 6 bases and J shed 1 base, with 9 bases lying between them. As DNA, the CDR3 is TGTGCCAGCAGACCCCCTTCGAACACTGAAGCTTTCTTT. Encoded protein: CASRPPSNTEAFF.

A remark on this clonotype: A much larger clone lies a single base off, so this may be a read error. The chain is built from TRBV28 and TRBJ2-1; D possibly corresponds to TRBD1 (5 bases). Per the germline V gene, CDR1 is MDHEN and CDR2 is SYDVKM. This CDR3 has 13 amino acids. The CDR3 here is CACQGVSCNEQFF. The CDR3 DNA follows: TGTGCCTGCCAAGGGGTCTCCTGCAATGAGCAGTTCTTC. The whole variable domain, remainder taken from reference TRBV28 and TRBJ2-1, is DVKVTQSSRYLVKRTGEKVFLECVQDMDHENMFWYRQDPGLGLRLIYFSYDVKMKEKGDIPEGYSVSREKKERFSLILESASTNQTSMYLCACQGVSCNEQFFGPGTRLTVL.

This clonotype occurred many times. The J gene is TRBJ1-1, the V gene TRBV9, with no clear D. The ends were cut back, 2 bases at V and 5 bases at J, with 19 bases in the middle. The CDR3 has 16 amino acids. Germline assignment: CDR1 SGDLS and CDR2 YYNGEE. CDR3: CASSVLGNSPKTEAFF. CDR3 nucleotides: TGTGCCAGCAGCGTTCTTGGTAACAGCCCGAAAACTGAAGCTTTCTTT.

In the case of this clonotype: Since no conserved phenylalanine or tryptophan closes the CDR3, a read error is the likely cause. No DNA is shown, since the ends of the CDR3 on it are uncertain; the CDR3 is the one TCRdb lists. This CDR3 reads CASSGTGP. The rearrangement joins TRBV7-9 to TRBJ1-4; the D call in the table, TRBD1, was not verified against the DNA. From its first to its last residue, the CDR3 has 8 amino acids. Germline V gene data show CDR1 as SEHNR and CDR2 as FQNEAQ (reference sequence).

This clonotype was counted ten times or more. V is TRBV6-4 and J is TRBJ1-6; D ambiguous. This CDR3 is built from 13 residues. The germline gives CDR1 MRHNA, CDR2 SNTAGT. The germline V and J ends were trimmed by 2 bases and 5 bases, with 4 bases remaining between them. The CDR3 is CASSDRDNSPLHF. The CDR3 DNA reads TGTGCCAGCAGTGACAGGGATAATTCACCCCTCCACTTT.

This clonotype has ten or more counts. This chain uses TRBV14 with TRBJ2-7; TRBD2 agrees at 9 bases. Germline lookup yields CDR1 SGHDN and CDR2 FVKESK. J was trimmed by 4 bases and V by 0 bases; bases with no gene match: 7. This CDR3 comprises 16 residues. CDR3 sequence: CASSQDPGLALYEQYF. CDR3 coding DNA: TGTGCCAGCAGCCAAGATCCGGGACTAGCTCTTTACGAGCAGTACTTC.

This clonotype was counted at least ten times. The CDR3 region is CASSQEGGGEQFF. As DNA, the CDR3 is TGTGCCAGCAGCCAAGAAGGGGGAGGTGAGCAGTTCTTC. The V call is TRBV4-2, the J call TRBJ2-1, with D possibly being TRBD1 or TRBD2 (6 bases each). V lost 0 bases and J lost 9, with 9 bases in between. Germline V gives CDR1 LGHNA, CDR2 YNFKEQ. The CDR3 spans 13 residues.

This clonotype was counted many times. This chain connects TRBV7-9 to TRBJ1-2; unclear D gene. The germline gives CDR1 SEHNR, CDR2 FQNEAQ (reference sequence). The V and J ends lost 2 bases and 4 bases respectively, with 14 bases between them. This CDR3 contains 15 residues. CDR3 nucleotide sequence: TGTGCCAGCAGCTTACCCCCAACAGCTACCTATGGCTACACCTTC. Translating gives CASSLPPTATYGYTF. The whole variable domain, remainder taken from reference TRBV7-9 and TRBJ1-2, is DTGVSQNPRHKITKRGQNVTFRCDPISEHNRLYWYRQTLGQGPEFLTYFQNEAQLEKSRLLSDRFSAERPKGSFSTLEIQRTEQGDSAMYLCASSLPPTATYGYTFGSGTRLTVV.

The count of this clonotype is one. The CDR3 region has the DNA TGCAGTGCTAGAGATTCCGTGAAGGGAGGAAGAGGAGATACGCAGTATTTT. It yields the protein CSARDSVKGGRGDTQYF. The V and J genes are TRBV20-1 and TRBJ2-3; TRBD2 might be the D (6 bases). The CDR3 is 17 residues long. Looked up from germline, CDR1 is DFQATT and CDR2 is SNEGSKA (reference sequence). V gave up 0 bases and J gave up 5 bases, with 21 bases separating them.